One and the same sample provided the 7 T cell receptor beta chains below, sequenced in a study of T cell responses to AZD1222 COVID-19 vaccine. Clones were read by immunoSEQ multiplex PCR, and TCRdb kept only the in-frame ones, dropping some. This sample has 90,000 to 150,000 clones, with approximately 85% found just once. Material: peripheral blood, obtained on day 0 of AZD1222 vaccination. The receptors were sampled from an adult in good health.

Turning to this clone: Its ends do not fully match the called genes, so a read error is possible. The chain uses TRBV5-4 and TRBJ2-7; D is ambiguous. The CDR3 is 13 amino acids. Germline CDR1 and CDR2: SGHNT and YYREEE (reference sequence). The CDR3 DNA follows: TGTGCCAGCAGCTCGCGAGCGTACGTTGACAAGGACTTC. Protein sequence: CASSSRAYVDKDF.

The genes are TRBV28 and TRBJ2-1; 10 positions agree with TRBD1. The CDR3 is made up of 15 amino acids. Germline-derived CDR1 and CDR2 are MDHEN and SYDVKM. After removal of 2 bases from V and 6 bases from J, the junction contained 4 bases not matched to a gene. In DNA, the CDR3 is TGTGCCAGCAGTTTAGTGACAGGGGGCTTCAATGAGCAGTTCTTC. It is translated as CASSLVTGGFNEQFF.

The gene calls are TRBV15 and TRBJ2-7, with 8 bases aligning to TRBD1. The CDR3 extends over 15 amino acids. Germline CDR1 is LNHNV and CDR2 is YYDKDF (reference sequence). The J segment lost 3 bases and the V segment lost 7 bases, leaving 11 bases of the junction unmatched. The CDR3 sequence is CATTRDRGPFYEQYF. CDR3 nucleotide sequence: TGTGCCACCACCCGAGACAGGGGACCTTTCTACGAGCAGTACTTC.

V usage is TRBV6-4 and J usage is TRBJ2-3; D possibly corresponds to TRBD2 (7 bases). Per germline, CDR1 MRHNA and CDR2 SNTAGT. This CDR3 is built from 15 residues. Trimming took 6 bases from V and 3 from J, leaving 16 bases between them. CDR3 residues: CASSAGEGGTDTQYF. The CDR3 nucleotides are TGTGCCAGCAGCGCAGGGGAGGGAGGGACAGATACGCAGTATTTT.

The chain joins TRBV28 to TRBJ1-1, with 7 bases aligning to TRBD1. This CDR3 is built from 14 residues. After removal of 7 bases from V and 5 bases from J, the junction contained 10 bases not matched to a gene. Germline V CDR1 and CDR2: MDHEN, SYDVKM. The CDR3 loop reads CASTLGSRGTEAFF. CDR3 in DNA: TGTGCCAGCACCCTAGGTAGCAGGGGGACTGAAGCTTTCTTT.

The chain employs TRBV15 and TRBJ2-3; no definite D call. This CDR3 contains 16 residues. V lost 0 bases and J 0 bases, leaving 10 bases between the germline ends. Germline V CDR1 and CDR2: LNHNV, YYDKDF (reference sequence). DNA of the CDR3: TGTGCCACCAGCAGAGATGACGCTCCTAGCACAGATACGCAGTATTTT. Protein product: CATSRDDAPSTDTQYF.

The chain joins TRBV7-9 to TRBJ1-4, with unresolved D. CDR3 length: 13 amino acids. Germline V gene data show CDR1 as SEHNR and CDR2 as FQNEAQ (reference sequence). V was pared by 1 base and J by 5 bases, with 5 bases between. The CDR3 bases are TGTGCCAGCAGCTTAGGTGTAAATGAAAAACTGTTTTTT. Encoded protein: CASSLGVNEKLFF. Based on the CDR3 plus reference TRBV7-9 and TRBJ1-4, the full variable domain is DTGVSQNPRHKITKRGQNVTFRCDPISEHNRLYWYRQTLGQGPEFLTYFQNEAQLEKSRLLSDRFSAERPKGSFSTLEIQRTEQGDSAMYLCASSLGVNEKLFFGSGTQLSVL.